This is a list of T cell receptor beta chains from one sample in a study of T-cell memory formation after mild COVID-19. TCRdb itself ran the 5' RACE reads through MiXCR, one entry per CDR3 protein. The sample shows under 200,000 distinct CDR3 sequences, approximately 12% of them seen only once. Sequenced sample: PBMCs or a T cell subset sorted from them (not recorded which). Receptors were obtained from a man younger than 35 who had mild COVID-19 (a few samples of this study predate the infection). Cell type and time point are not known. CDR3s include the opening cysteine and the closing phenylalanine or tryptophan. The listing skips clone size in some rows; elsewhere it reads once, few, many or a size class.

TRBJ2-4,TRBV7-2,few,CASSLAGEVIQYF
TRBJ1-1,TRBV20-1,-,CSARDQMTEGKNTEAFF
TRBJ1-2,TRBV18,-,CASGRQGDYGYTF
TRBJ2-3,TRBV7-9,once,CASSFDPSTDTQYF
TRBJ2-3,TRBV5-1,-,CASSLAVGDGTDTQYF
TRBJ1-1,TRBV20-1,-,CSAPLATTAFF
TRBJ2-7,TRBV4-3,few,CASSLSGTQPAYEQYF
TRBJ2-3,TRBV7-2,many,CATQRGARTDTQYF
TRBJ2-2,TRBV4-1,few,CASSQAGGPGELFF
TRBJ2-3,TRBV6-5,-,CASSYNRDTQYF
TRBJ2-7,TRBV6-5,-,CATSRVGVGYEQYF
TRBJ2-5,TRBV5-1,-,CASSPSPNQETQYF
TRBJ2-3,TRBV4-1,few,CASSQVAFRGDLGPTDTQYF
TRBJ1-5,TRBV6-2/TRBV6-3,-,CASTWTDNQPQHF
TRBJ1-6,TRBV6-2/TRBV6-3,-,CASRKELARQVNSPLHF
TRBJ1-2,TRBV20-1,-,CSARGAERDYGYTF
TRBJ1-4,TRBV2,-,CASGQINEKLFF
TRBJ1-1,TRBV7-9,few,CASSLAGYSEAFF
TRBJ1-2,TRBV20-1,-,CSATSGEGYGYTF
TRBJ2-5,TRBV7-2,-,CASSFGRETQYF
TRBJ1-1,TRBV5-1,-,CASSEGQGVAEAFF
TRBJ2-3,TRBV5-1,-,CASSWDRGLDTQYF
TRBJ1-4,TRBV4-2,few,CASSLRQGTTNEKLFF
TRBJ2-1,TRBV7-9,many,CASSLALAGSYNEQFF
TRBJ2-5,TRBV24-1,-,CATSEGKRGGAVTQYF
TRBJ2-1,TRBV5-6,many,CASSFSGGAHEQFF
TRBJ1-4,TRBV6-5,few,CASGRTGPGEKLFF
TRBJ1-1,TRBV7-2,-,CASSLGWGSWDTEAFF
TRBJ2-1,TRBV7-2,few,CASSGDTEQFF
TRBJ1-5,TRBV5-1,-,CASSSQGGLGQPQHF
TRBJ2-7,TRBV7-2,-,CASSTHGGQTYEQYF
TRBJ1-1,TRBV7-2,many,CASSQQSGTEAFF
TRBJ2-3,TRBV20-1,few,CSARSGTNRDAQYF
TRBJ2-1,TRBV5-1,-,CASSPGGLAEYNEQFF
TRBJ1-1,TRBV5-1,-,CASSYRQALGTEAFF
TRBJ2-1,TRBV6-5,-,CASSYGGALSEQFF
TRBJ1-4,TRBV7-6,few,CASSFTPTNEKLFF
TRBJ1-6,TRBV25-1,-,CASSEGPSYNSPLHF
TRBJ2-2,TRBV7-9,-,CATAGQVNTGELFF
TRBJ1-2,TRBV5-1,few,CASSLKTSQEDYGYTF